This TCR beta chain was sequenced for a study of control samples from healthy donors and cancer patients (TCRdb year 2020). V has 6 bases trimmed and J has 5 bases trimmed; junction bases matching no gene number 10. CDR1 and CDR2 (MDHEN, SYDVKM) derive from the germline V gene. The CDR3 numbers 16 residues from cysteine through phenylalanine. Just the 48-base CDR3 DNA is kept, in frame starting at base 1. The library relied on the immunoSEQ multiplex PCR assay. Imported from immuneACCESS, the table was reduced by TCRdb to in-frame sequences with V and J called. These copies leave out some clones; in studies compared against another copy, an unresolved V gene accounts for under half, and the cause of the remainder is not known. Counted in this sample were about 12,000 clones; around 92% of them appeared once. The ten largest account for about 15% of the sample. A word on this clone: Its recognized antigen is unknown. Base qualities were left out, and no much larger clone turns up one base away.

The rearrangement combines TRBV28 with TRBJ1-4, and TRBD1 matches 9 of the central bases. The receptor was isolated from a man older than 75 with lung cancer. Material for sequencing was PBMCs. The nucleotide sequence is TGTGCCAGCAGCTCGGCCGGGACAGGGAGGAATGAAAAACTGTTTTTT. Translated, this gives CASSSAGTGRNEKLFF.